This T cell receptor (beta chain) was observed in a study of cytomegalovirus exposure and HLA in healthy donors. Study findings and constraints: An ancestry cluster, one associated with Asian ancestry, reportedly showed fewer N-insertions than the roughly 700-donor mean in a later analysis. Presence/absence analyses assumed roughly uniform sequencing depth across donors, which may not hold. With high specificity and sensitivity, the classifier reportedly diagnosed cytomegalovirus status.

The primer mix had 60 Vbeta and 13 Jbeta primers. Sequencing was performed with immunoSEQ multiplex PCR; in TCRdb, only in-frame clones are kept and a portion is missing. The sample consists of approximately 120,000 clones, around 84% of them appearing once. The junction had 5 bases not matched to a gene; V was cut back by 1 base and J by 8 bases. Germline CDR1 reads SEHNR; CDR2 reads FQNEAQ (reference sequence). The CDR3 is made up of 14 amino acids. As concerns this clone: What it binds is not known.

Sequencing was done on a sample of PBMCs. The chain recombines TRBV7-9 with TRBJ1-2; 9 positions match TRBD1. The clonotype comes from a man between 18 and 35 years old in good health and CMV-seronegative. CDR3 sequence (DNA): TGTGCCAGCAGCTTAGGATGGGACAGGGAAGGCTACACCTTC. This encodes CASSLGWDREGYTF.